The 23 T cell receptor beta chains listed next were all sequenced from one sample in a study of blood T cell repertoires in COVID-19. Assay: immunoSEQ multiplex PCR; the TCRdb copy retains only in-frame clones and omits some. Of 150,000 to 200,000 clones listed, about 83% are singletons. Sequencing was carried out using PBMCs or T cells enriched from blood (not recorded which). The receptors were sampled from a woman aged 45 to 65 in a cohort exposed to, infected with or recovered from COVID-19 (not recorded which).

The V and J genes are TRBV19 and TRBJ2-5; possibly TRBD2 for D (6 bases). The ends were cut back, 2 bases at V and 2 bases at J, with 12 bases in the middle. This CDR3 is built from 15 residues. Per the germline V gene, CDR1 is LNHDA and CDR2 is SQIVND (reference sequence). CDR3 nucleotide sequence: TGTGCCAGTAGTATACCCGGGACTCCACAAGAGACCCAGTACTTC. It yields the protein CASSIPGTPQETQYF.

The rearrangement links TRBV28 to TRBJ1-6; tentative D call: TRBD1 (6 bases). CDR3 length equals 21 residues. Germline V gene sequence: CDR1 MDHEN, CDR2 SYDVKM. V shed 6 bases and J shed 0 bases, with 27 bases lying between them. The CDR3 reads CASSHPGTKIRISSYNSPLHF. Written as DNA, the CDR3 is TGTGCCAGCAGCCATCCCGGGACAAAAATAAGGATTAGCTCCTATAATTCACCCCTCCACTTT.

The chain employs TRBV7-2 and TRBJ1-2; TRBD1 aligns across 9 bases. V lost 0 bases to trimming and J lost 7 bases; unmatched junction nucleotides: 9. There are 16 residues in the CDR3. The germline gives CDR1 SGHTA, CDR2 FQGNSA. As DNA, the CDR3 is TGTGCCAGCAGCTTAGCAGGGCGACAGGGGGAGATTGGCTACACCTTC. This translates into CASSLAGRQGEIGYTF.

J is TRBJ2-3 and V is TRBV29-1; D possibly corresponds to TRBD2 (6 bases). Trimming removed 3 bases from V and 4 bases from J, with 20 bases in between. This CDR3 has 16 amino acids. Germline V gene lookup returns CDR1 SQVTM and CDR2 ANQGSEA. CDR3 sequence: CSVEFYGGMGSDTQYF. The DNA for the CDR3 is TGCAGCGTTGAGTTCTATGGGGGGATGGGATCAGATACGCAGTATTTT.

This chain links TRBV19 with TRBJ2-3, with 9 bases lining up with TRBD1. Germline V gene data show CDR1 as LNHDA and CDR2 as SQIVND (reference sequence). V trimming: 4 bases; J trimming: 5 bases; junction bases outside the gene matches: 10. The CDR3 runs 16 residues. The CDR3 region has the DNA TGTGCCAGTAGTACCCCGGGACAGGGCATGGGAGATACGCAGTATTTT. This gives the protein CASSTPGQGMGDTQYF.

The CDR3 DNA sequence: TGTGCCAGCAGTTATGGGGCGAGCTCTGGAAACACCATATATTTT. This translates into CASSYGASSGNTIYF. The rearrangement uses TRBV6-5 and TRBJ1-3; tentatively, D is TRBD1 (5 bases). The CDR3 runs 15 residues. The ends were cut back, 3 bases at V and 0 bases at J, with 9 bases in the middle. Per the germline V gene, CDR1 is MNHEY and CDR2 is SVGAGI.

Written as DNA, the CDR3 is TGTGCCAGCAGCTATGGACAGGCCGAGCAGTTCTTC. Amino acid sequence: CASSYGQAEQFF. The V call is TRBV6-5, the J call TRBJ2-1, with 7 bases matching TRBD1. Per germline, CDR1 MNHEY and CDR2 SVGAGI. Germline trimming cut 6 bases from V and 10 bases from J; bases unmatched to any gene: 6. This CDR3 has 12 amino acids.

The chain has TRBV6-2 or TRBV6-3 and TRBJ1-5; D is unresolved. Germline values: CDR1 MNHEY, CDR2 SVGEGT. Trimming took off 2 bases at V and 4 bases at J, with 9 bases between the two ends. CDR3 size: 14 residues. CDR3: CASSYGTVNQPQHF. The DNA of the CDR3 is TGTGCCAGCAGTTACGGCACAGTTAATCAGCCCCAGCATTTT.

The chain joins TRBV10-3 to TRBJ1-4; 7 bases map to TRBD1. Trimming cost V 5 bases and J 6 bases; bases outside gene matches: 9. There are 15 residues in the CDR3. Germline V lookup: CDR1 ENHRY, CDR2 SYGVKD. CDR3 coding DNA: TGTGCCATCAGTTCCACAGGGGCTTTTGATGAAAAACTGTTTTTT. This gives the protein CAISSTGAFDEKLFF.

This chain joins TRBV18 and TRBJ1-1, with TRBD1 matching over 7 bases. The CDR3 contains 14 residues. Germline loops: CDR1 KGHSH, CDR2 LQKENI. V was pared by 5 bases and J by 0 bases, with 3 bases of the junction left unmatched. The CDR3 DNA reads TGTGCCAGCTCAGACACAGGGGTGAACACTGAAGCTTTCTTT. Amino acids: CASSDTGVNTEAFF.

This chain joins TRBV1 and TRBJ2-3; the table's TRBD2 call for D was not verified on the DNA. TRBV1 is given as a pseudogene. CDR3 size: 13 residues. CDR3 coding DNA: TGCACCAGCAGCCAGCTAGTATCGGATACGCAGTATTTT. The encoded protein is CTSSQLVSDTQYF.

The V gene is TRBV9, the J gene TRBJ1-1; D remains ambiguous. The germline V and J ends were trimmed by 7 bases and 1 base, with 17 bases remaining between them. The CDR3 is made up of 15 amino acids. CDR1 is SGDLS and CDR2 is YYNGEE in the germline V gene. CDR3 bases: TGTGCCAGCTCCCGAGACATTTCTGAGAACACTGAAGCTTTCTTT. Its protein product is CASSRDISENTEAFF.

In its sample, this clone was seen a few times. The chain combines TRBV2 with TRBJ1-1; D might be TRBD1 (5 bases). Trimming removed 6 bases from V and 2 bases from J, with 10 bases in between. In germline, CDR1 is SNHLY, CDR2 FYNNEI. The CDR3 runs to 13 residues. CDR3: CASRVDSNTEAFF. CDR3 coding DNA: TGTGCCAGCAGAGTCGACAGTAACACTGAAGCTTTCTTT.

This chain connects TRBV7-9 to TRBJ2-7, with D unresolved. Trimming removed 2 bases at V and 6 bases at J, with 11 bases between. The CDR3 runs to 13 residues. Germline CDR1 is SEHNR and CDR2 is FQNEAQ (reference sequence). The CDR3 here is CASSLPFGPEQYF. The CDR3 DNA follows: TGTGCCAGCAGCTTACCCTTCGGTCCCGAGCAGTACTTC. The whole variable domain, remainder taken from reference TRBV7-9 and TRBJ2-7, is DTGVSQNPRHKITKRGQNVTFRCDPISEHNRLYWYRQTLGQGPEFLTYFQNEAQLEKSRLLSDRFSAERPKGSFSTLEIQRTEQGDSAMYLCASSLPFGPEQYFGPGTRLTVT.

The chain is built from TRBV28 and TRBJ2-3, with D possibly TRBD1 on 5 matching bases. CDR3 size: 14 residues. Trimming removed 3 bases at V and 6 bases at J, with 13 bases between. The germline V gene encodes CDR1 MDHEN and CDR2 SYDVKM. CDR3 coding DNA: TGTGCCAGCAGTTTGGCGCAGGGCGAGGATACGCAGTATTTT. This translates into CASSLAQGEDTQYF.

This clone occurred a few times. CDR3: CASSLAGQAVGDTQYF. DNA of the CDR3: TGTGCCAGCAGCCTCGCAGGACAGGCCGTGGGAGATACGCAGTATTTT. The chain uses TRBV7-8 and TRBJ2-3, with 7 bases lining up with TRBD1. J lost 5 bases, V lost 5 bases, and 13 bases had no gene match. Germline assignment: CDR1 SGHVS and CDR2 FQNEAQ. The CDR3 contains 16 residues.

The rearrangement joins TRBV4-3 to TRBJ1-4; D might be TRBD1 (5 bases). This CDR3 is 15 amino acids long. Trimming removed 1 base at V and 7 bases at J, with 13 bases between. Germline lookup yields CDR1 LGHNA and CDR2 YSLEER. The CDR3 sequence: CASSQAFLGPEKLFF. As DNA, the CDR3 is TGCGCCAGCAGCCAAGCCTTCCTGGGGCCTGAAAAACTGTTTTTT.

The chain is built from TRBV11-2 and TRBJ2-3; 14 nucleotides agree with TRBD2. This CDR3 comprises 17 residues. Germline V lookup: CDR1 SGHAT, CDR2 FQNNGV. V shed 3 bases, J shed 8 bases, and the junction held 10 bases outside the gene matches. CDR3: CASSFSAGTSGSLTQYF. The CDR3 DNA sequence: TGTGCCAGCAGCTTTTCAGCCGGGACTAGCGGGAGCCTTACGCAGTATTTT.

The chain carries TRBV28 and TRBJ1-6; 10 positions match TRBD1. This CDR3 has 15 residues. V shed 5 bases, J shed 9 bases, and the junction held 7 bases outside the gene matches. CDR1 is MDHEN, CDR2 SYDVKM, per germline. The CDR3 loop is CASSRQGAVGSPLHF. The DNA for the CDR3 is TGTGCCAGCAGTAGACAGGGGGCAGTTGGTTCACCCCTCCACTTT.

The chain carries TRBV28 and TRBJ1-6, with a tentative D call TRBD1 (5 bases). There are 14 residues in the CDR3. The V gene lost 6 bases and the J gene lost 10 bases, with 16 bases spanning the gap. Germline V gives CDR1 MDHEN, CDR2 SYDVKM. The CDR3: CASSFGGADSPLHF. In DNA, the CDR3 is TGTGCCAGCAGCTTCGGAGGGGCTGACTCACCCCTCCACTTT.

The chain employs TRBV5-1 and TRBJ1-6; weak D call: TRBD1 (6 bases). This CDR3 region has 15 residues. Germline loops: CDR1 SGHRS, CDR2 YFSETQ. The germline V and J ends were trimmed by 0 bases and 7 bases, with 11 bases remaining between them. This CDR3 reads CASSLGGGPNSPLHF. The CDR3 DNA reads TGCGCCAGCAGCTTGGGGGGGGGCCCGAATTCACCCCTCCACTTT. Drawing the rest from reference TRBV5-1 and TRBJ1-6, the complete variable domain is KAGVTQTPRYLIKTRGQQVTLSCSPISGHRSVSWYQQTPGQGLQFLFEYFSETQRNKGNFPGRFSGRQFSNSRSEMNVSTLELGDSALYLCASSLGGGPNSPLHFGNGTRLTVT.

The CDR3, as DNA: TGTGCCAGCAGCTCCGGGACTAGCGGGGGGCTTTACGAGCAGTACTTC. Translation gives CASSSGTSGGLYEQYF. The chain combines TRBV11-2 with TRBJ2-7, with 15 bases that match TRBD2. The CDR3 is 16 residues long. The V gene's germline CDR1 is SGHAT and CDR2 FQNNGV. V lost 4 bases, J lost 4 bases, and 5 bases stayed unmatched.

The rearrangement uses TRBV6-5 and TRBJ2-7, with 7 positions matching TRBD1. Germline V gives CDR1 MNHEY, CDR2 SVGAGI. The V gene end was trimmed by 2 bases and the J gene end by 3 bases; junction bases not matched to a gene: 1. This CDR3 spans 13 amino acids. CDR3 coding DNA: TGTGCCAGCAGTTACCGGGACAGCTACGAGCAGTACTTC. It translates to CASSYRDSYEQYF.